The 3 T cell receptor beta chains below all came from one sample that was sequenced in a study of monozygotic twins with inflammatory bowel disease. TCRdb reanalyzed the 5' RACE reads and collapses them to one entry per CDR3 protein, without DNA. The sample's table shows 420,000 or so distinct CDR3 sequences. The source material was blood. Source of these receptors: a human donor with ulcerative colitis or Crohn's disease, or a healthy co-twin of an affected twin (not recorded which).

The V and J genes are TRBV12-3 or TRBV12-4 and TRBJ2-7; TCRdb picks TRBD2, but there is no DNA to check that call. CDR3 size: 16 residues. CDR3 loop: CASSLGGGLADYEQYF.

This rearrangement joins TRBV7-2 to TRBJ2-2. The CDR3 spans 16 residues. In germline, CDR1 is SGHTA, CDR2 FQGNSA. This chain's CDR3 is CASSLVATHSTGELFF.

The chain links TRBV5-1 to TRBJ2-3; TCRdb designates TRBD1, a call that cannot be tested without DNA. The CDR3 extends over 18 amino acids. The germline CDR1 and CDR2 sequences are SGHRS and YFSETQ. The CDR3 region is CASSLAKGSGGMADTQYF.